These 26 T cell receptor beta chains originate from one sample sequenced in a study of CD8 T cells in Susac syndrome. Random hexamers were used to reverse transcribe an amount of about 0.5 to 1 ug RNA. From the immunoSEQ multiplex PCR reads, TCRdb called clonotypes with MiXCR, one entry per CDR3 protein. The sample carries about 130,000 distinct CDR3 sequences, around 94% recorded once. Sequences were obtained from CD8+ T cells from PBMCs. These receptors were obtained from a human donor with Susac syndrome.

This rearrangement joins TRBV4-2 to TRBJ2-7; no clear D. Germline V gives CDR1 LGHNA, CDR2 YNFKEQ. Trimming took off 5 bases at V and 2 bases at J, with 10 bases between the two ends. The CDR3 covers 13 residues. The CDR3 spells CASSASSAYEQYF. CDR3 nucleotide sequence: TGTGCCAGCAGCGCATCTTCTGCCTACGAGCAGTACTTC.

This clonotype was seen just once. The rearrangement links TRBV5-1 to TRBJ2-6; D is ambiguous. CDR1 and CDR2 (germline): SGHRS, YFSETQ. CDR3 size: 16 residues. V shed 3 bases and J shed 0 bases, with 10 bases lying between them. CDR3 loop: CASSWVESSGANVLTF. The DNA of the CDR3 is TGCGCCAGCAGCTGGGTGGAGAGCTCTGGGGCCAACGTCCTGACTTTC.

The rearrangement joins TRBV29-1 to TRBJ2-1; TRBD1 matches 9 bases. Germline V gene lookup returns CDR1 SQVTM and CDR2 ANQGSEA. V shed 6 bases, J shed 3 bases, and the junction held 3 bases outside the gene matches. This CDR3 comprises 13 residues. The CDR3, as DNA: TGCAGCGTGGGACAGGGCCTCTACAATGAGCAGTTCTTC. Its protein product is CSVGQGLYNEQFF.

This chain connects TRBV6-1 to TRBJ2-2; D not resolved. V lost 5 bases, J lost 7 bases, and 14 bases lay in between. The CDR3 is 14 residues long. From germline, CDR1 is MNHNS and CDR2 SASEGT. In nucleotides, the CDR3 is TGTGCCAGCAGTTCAGACTTGGCCGACGGGGAGCTGTTTTTT. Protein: CASSSDLADGELFF.

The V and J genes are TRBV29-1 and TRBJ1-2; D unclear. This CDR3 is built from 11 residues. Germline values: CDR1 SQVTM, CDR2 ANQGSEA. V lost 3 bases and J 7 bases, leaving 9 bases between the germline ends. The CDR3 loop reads CSVEDNSGYTF. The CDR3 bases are TGCAGCGTTGAGGATAATAGTGGCTACACCTTC.

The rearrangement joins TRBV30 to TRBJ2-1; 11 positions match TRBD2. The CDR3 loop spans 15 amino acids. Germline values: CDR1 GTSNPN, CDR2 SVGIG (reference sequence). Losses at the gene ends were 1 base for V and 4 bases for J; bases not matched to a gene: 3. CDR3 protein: CAWSAGTSGYNEQFF. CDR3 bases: TGTGCCTGGAGTGCCGGGACTAGCGGTTACAATGAGCAGTTCTTC.

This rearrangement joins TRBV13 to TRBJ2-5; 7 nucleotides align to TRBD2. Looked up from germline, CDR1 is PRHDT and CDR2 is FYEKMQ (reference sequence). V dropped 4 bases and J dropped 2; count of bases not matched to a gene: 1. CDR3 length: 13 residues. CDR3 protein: CASSWGGQETQYF. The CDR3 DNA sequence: TGTGCCAGCAGCTGGGGGGGGCAAGAGACCCAGTACTTC.

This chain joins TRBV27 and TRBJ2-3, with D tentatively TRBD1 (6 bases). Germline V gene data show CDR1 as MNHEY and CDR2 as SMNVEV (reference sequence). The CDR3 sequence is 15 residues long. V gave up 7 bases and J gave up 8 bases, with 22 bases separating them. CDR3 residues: CASTKLPGQTGTQYF. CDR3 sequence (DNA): TGTGCCAGCACCAAACTCCCGGGACAAACGGGTACGCAGTATTTT.

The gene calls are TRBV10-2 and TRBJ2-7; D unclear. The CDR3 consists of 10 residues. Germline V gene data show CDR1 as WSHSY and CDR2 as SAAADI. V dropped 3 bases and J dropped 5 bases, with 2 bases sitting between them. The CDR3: CASSDNEQYF. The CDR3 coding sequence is TGCGCCAGCAGTGACAACGAGCAGTACTTC.

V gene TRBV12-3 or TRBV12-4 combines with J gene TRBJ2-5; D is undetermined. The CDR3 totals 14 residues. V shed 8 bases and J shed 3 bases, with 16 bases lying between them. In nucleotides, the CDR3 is TGTGCCAGCTCCCCCGTGGTTTCCGAAGAGACCCAGTACTTC. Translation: CASSPVVSEETQYF.

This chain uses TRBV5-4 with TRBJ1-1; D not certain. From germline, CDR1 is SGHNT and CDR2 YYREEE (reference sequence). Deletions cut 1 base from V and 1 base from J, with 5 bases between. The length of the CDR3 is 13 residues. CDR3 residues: CASSLYRNTEAFF. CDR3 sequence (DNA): TGTGCCAGCAGCTTGTACCGGAACACTGAAGCTTTCTTT.

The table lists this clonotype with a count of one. The CDR3 protein is CAWSPPFSSNQPQHF. Written as DNA, the CDR3 is TGTGCCTGGAGTCCCCCATTTTCTAGCAATCAGCCCCAGCATTTT. V gene TRBV30 combines with J gene TRBJ1-5, with no clear D. The CDR3 totals 15 residues. Germline lookup yields CDR1 GTSNPN and CDR2 SVGIG (reference sequence). V lost 2 bases and J lost 0, with 11 bases in between. Looking up the rest from reference TRBV30 and TRBJ1-5 gives the full variable domain: SQTIHQWPATLVQPVGSPLSLECTVEGTSNPNLYWYRQAAGRGLQLLFYSVGIGQISSEVPQNLSASRPQDRQFILSSKKLLLSDSGFYLCAWSPPFSSNQPQHFGDGTRLSIL.

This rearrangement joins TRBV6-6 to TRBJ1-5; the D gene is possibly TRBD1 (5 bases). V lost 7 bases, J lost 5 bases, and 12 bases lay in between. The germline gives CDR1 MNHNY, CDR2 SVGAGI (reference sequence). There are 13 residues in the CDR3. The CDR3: CASKPLGDQPQHF. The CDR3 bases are TGTGCCAGCAAACCCTTGGGGGATCAGCCCCAGCATTTT.

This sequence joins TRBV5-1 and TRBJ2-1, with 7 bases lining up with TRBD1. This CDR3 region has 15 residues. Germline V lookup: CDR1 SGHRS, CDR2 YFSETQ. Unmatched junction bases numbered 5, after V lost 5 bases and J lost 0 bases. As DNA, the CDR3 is TGCGCCAGCAGTCCAGACAGGGCCTCCTACAATGAGCAGTTCTTC. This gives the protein CASSPDRASYNEQFF.

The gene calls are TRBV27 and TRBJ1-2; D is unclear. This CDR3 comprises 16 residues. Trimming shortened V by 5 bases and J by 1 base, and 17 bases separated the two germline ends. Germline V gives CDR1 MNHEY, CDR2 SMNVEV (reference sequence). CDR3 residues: CASSPSHGEFNYGYTF. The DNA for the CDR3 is TGTGCCAGCAGTCCATCCCACGGGGAGTTTAACTATGGCTACACCTTC.

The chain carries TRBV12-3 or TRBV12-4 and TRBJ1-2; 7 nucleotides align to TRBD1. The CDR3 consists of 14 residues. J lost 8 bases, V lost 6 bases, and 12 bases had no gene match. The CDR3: CASSPLGTAGGYTF. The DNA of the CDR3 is TGTGCCAGCAGCCCCCTTGGGACAGCAGGAGGCTACACCTTC.

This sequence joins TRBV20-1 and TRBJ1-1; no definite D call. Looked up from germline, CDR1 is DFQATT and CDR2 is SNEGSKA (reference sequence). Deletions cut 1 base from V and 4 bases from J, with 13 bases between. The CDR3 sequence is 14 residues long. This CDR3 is CSARGSRLGTEAFF. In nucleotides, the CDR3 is TGCAGTGCTAGAGGTTCGCGACTGGGCACTGAAGCTTTCTTT.

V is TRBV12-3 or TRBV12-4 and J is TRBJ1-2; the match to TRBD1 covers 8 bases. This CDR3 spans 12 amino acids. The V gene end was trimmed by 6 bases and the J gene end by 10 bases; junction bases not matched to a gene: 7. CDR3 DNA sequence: TGTGCCAGCAGCCAGGACAGGGAGATCTACACCTTC. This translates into CASSQDREIYTF.

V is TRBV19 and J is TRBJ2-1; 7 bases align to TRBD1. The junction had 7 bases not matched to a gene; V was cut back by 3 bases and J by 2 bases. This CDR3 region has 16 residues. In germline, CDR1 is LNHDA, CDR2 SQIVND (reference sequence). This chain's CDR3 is CASSIDYRGTYNEQFF. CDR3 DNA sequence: TGTGCCAGTAGTATCGACTACAGGGGCACCTACAATGAGCAGTTCTTC.

The CDR3 loop reads CASSLVLRAQYF. CDR3 in DNA: TGTGCCAGCAGCTTAGTACTCCGGGCCCAGTACTTC. The chain has TRBV11-2 and TRBJ2-5; D call uncertain. Trimming took off 1 base at V and 9 bases at J, with 9 bases between the two ends. CDR3 size: 12 residues. Germline values: CDR1 SGHAT, CDR2 FQNNGV.

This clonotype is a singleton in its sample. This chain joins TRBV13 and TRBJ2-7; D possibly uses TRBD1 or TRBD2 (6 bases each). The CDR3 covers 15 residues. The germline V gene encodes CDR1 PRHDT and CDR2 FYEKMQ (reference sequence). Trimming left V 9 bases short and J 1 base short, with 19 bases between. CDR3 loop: CASRWRGTSSYEQYF. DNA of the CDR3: TGTGCCAGTCGATGGAGGGGGACTTCATCCTACGAGCAGTACTTC.

The CDR3: CASAKGRTGYVQPQHF. In DNA, the CDR3 is TGTGCCAGCGCGAAGGGGAGGACAGGGTATGTTCAGCCCCAGCATTTT. The chain recombines TRBV27 with TRBJ1-5, with TRBD1 matching 8 bases. The J segment lost 6 bases and the V segment lost 8 bases, leaving 15 bases of the junction unmatched. The CDR3 has 16 residues. CDR1 is MNHEY and CDR2 is SMNVEV in the germline V gene (reference sequence).

The DNA of the CDR3 is TGTGCCACCAGTGTTGGATCAGGGACAAATGAGCAGTTCTTC. Encoded protein: CATSVGSGTNEQFF. The rearrangement uses TRBV24-1 and TRBJ2-1, with D perhaps TRBD1 (6 bases). Germline CDR1 KGHDR, CDR2 SFDVKD. Deletions cut 5 bases from V and 7 bases from J, with 14 bases between. The CDR3 length is 14 residues.

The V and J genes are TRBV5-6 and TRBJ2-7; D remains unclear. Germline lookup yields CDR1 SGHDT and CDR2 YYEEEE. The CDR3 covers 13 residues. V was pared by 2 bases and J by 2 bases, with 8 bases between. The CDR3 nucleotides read TGTGCCAGCAGCTTCGGCCAAACCTACGAGCAGTACTTC. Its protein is CASSFGQTYEQYF.

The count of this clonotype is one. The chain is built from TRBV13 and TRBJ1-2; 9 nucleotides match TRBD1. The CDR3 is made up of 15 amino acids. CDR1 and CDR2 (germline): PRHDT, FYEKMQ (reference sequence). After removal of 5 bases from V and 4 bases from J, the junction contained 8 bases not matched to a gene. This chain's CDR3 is CASSPGTGPLYGYTF. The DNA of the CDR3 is TGTGCCAGCAGCCCGGGGACAGGGCCCCTCTATGGCTACACCTTC.

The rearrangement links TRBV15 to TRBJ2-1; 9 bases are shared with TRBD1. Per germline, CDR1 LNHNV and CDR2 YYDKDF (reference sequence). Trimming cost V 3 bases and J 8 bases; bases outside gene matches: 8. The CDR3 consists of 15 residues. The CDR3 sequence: CATSRPGQGSYEQFF. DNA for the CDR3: TGTGCCACCAGCAGGCCGGGACAGGGTTCCTATGAGCAGTTCTTC.